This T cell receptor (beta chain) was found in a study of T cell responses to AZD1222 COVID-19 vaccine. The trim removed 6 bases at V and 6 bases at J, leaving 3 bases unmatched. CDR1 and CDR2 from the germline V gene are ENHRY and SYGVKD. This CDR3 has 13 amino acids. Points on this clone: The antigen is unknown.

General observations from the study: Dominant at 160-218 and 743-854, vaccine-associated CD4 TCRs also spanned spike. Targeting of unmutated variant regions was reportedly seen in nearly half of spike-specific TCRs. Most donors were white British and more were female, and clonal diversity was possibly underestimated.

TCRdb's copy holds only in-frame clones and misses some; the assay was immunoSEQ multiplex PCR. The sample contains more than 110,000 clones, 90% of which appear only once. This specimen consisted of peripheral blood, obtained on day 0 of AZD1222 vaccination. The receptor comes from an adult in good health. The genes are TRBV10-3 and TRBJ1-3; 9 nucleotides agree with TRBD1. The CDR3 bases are TGTGCCATCAGGGGACAGGGAGAAAACACCATATATTTT. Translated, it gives CAIRGQGENTIYF.